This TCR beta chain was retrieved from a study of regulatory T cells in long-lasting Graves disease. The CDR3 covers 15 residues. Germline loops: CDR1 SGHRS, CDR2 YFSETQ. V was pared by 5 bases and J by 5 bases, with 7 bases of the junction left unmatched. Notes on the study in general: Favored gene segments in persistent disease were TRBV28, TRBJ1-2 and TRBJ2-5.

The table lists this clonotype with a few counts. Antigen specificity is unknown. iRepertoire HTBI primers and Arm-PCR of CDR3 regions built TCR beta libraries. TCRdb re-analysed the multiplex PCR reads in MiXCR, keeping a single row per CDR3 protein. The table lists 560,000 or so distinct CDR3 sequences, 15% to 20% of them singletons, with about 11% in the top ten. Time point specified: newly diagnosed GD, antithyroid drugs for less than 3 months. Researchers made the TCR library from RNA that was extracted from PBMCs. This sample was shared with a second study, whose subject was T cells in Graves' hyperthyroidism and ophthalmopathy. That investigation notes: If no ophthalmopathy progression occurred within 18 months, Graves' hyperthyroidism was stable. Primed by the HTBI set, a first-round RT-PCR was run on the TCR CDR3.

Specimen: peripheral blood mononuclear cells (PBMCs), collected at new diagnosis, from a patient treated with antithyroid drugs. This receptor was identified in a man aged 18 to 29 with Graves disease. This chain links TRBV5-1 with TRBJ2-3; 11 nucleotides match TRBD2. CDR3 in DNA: TGCGCCAGCAGAGAACTAGCGGGGGTTAGAGATACGCAGTATTTT. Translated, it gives CASRELAGVRDTQYF.